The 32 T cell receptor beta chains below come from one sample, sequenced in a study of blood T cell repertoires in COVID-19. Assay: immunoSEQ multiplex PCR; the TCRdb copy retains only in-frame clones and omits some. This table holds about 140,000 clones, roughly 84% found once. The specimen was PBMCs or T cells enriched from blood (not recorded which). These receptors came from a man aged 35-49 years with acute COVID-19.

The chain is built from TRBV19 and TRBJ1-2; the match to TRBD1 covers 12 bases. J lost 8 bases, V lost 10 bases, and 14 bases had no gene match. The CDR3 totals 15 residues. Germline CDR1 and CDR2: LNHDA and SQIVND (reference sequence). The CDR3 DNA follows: TGTGCCACCCACCCAGGGACAGGGGGCTCAGGGGGCTACACCTTC. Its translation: CATHPGTGGSGGYTF.

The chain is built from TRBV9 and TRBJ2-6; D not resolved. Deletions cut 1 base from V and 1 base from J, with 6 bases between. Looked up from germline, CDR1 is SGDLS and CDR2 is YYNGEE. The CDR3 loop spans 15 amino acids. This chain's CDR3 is CASSVPYSGANVLTF. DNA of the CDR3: TGTGCCAGCAGCGTACCTTATTCTGGGGCCAACGTCCTGACTTTC.

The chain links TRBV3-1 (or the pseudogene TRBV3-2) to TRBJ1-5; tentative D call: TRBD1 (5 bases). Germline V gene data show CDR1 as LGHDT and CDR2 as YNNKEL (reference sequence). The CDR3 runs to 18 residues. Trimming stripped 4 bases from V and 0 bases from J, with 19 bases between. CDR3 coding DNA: TGTGCCAGCAGCCCCACCGCTCAGGGACTGTATAGCAATCAGCCCCAGCATTTT. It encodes CASSPTAQGLYSNQPQHF.

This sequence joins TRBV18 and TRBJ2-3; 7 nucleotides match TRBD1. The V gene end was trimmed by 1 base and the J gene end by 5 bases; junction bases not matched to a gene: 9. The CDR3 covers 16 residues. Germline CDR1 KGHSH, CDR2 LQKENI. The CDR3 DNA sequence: TGTGCCAGCTCACCACTGCGACAGGGATTTGGAGATACGCAGTATTTT. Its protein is CASSPLRQGFGDTQYF.

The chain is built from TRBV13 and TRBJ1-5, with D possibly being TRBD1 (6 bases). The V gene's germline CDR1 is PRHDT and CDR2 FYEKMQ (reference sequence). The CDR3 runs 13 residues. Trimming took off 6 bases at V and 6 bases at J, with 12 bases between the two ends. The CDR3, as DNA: TGTGCCAGCAGTCAAAAGGGGGTTCAGCCCCAGCATTTT. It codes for CASSQKGVQPQHF.

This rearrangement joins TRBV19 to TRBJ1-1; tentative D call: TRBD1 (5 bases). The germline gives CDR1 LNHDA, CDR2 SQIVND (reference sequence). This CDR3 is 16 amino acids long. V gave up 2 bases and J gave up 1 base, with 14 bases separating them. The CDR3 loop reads CASSIKEGTKNTEAFF. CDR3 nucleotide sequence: TGTGCCAGTAGTATAAAGGAGGGGACGAAGAACACTGAAGCTTTCTTT.

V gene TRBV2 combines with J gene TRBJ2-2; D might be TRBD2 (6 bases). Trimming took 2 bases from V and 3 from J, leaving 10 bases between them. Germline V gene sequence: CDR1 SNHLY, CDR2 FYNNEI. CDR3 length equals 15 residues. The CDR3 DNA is TGTGCCAGCAGTGAACTAGCGAAGTACACCGGGGAGCTGTTTTTT. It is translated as CASSELAKYTGELFF. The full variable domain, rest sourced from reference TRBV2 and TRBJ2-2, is EPEVTQTPSHQVTQMGQEVILRCVPISNHLYFYWYRQILGQKVEFLVSFYNNEISEKSEIFDDQFSVERPDGSNFTLKIRSTKLEDSAMYFCASSELAKYTGELFFGEGSRLTVL.

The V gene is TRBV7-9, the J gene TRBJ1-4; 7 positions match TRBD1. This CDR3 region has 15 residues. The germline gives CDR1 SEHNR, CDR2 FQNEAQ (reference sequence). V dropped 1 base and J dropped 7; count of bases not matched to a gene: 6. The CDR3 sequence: CASSLGGQFSEKLFF. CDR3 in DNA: TGTGCCAGCAGCTTAGGGGGACAGTTTTCTGAAAAACTGTTTTTT.

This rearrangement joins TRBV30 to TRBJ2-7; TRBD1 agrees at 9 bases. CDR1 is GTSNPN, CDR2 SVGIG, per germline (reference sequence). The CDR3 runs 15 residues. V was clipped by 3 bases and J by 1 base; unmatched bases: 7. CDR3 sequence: CAWREPQGASYEQYF. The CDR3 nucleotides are TGTGCCTGGAGAGAACCACAGGGGGCGTCCTACGAGCAGTACTTC. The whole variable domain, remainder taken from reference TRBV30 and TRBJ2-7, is SQTIHQWPATLVQPVGSPLSLECTVEGTSNPNLYWYRQAAGRGLQLLFYSVGIGQISSEVPQNLSASRPQDRQFILSSKKLLLSDSGFYLCAWREPQGASYEQYFGPGTRLTVT.

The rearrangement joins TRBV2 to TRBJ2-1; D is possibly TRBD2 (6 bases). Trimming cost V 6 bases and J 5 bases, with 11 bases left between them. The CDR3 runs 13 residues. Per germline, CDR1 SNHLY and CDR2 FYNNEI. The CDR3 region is CASREGSNNEQFF. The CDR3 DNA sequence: TGTGCCAGCAGGGAGGGTTCGAACAATGAGCAGTTCTTC. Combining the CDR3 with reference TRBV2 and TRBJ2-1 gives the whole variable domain EPEVTQTPSHQVTQMGQEVILRCVPISNHLYFYWYRQILGQKVEFLVSFYNNEISEKSEIFDDQFSVERPDGSNFTLKIRSTKLEDSAMYFCASREGSNNEQFFGPGTRLTVL.

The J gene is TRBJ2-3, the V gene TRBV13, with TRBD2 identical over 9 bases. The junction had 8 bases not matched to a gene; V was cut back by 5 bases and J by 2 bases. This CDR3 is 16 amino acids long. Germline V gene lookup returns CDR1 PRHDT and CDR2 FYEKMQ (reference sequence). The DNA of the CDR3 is TGTGCCAGCAGCAACGTAGCGGGGGCAACCACAGATACGCAGTATTTT. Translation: CASSNVAGATTDTQYF. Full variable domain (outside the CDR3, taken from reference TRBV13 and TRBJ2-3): AAGVIQSPRHLIKEKRETATLKCYPIPRHDTVYWYQQGPGQDPQFLISFYEKMQSDKGSIPDRFSAQQFSDYHSELNMSSLELGDSALYFCASSNVAGATTDTQYFGPGTRLTVL.

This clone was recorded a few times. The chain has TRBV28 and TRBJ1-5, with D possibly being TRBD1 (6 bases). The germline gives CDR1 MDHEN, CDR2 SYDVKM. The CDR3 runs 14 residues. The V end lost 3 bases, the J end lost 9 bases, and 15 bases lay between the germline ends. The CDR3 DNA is TGTGCCAGCAGTTTTTTGGGGGCACGTACGCCCCAGCATTTT. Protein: CASSFLGARTPQHF.

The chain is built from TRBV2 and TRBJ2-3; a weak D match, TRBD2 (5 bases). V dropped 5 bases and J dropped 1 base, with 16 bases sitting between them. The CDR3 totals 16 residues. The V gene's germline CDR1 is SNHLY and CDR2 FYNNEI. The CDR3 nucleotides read TGTGCCAGCAGTTTAATCCGGGATATAGGCACAGATACGCAGTATTTT. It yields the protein CASSLIRDIGTDTQYF.

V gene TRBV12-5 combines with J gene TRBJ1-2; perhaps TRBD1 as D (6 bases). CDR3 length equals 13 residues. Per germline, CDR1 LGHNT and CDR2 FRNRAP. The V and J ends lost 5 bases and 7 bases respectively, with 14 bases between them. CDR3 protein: CASGLNRARGYTF. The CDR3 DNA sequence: TGTGCTAGTGGTCTGAACAGGGCTCGTGGCTACACCTTC.

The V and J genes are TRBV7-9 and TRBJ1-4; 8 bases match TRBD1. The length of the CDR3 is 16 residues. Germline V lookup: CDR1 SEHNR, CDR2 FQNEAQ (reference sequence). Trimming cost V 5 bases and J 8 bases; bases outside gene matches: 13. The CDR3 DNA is TGTGCCAGCAGCAAACCCCGGGACAGGAGGGAGGAAAAACTGTTTTTT. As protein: CASSKPRDRREEKLFF.

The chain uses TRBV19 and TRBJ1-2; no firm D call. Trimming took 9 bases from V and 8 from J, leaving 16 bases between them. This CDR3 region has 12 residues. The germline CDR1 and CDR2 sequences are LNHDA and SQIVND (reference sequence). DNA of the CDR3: TGTGCCAGCTCCACCCTTGGGGAGGGCTACACCTTC. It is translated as CASSTLGEGYTF. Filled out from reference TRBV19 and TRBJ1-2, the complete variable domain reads DGGITQSPKYLFRKEGQNVTLSCEQNLNHDAMYWYRQDPGQGLRLIYYSQIVNDFQKGDIAEGYSVSREKKESFPLTVTSAQKNPTAFYLCASSTLGEGYTFGSGTRLTVV.

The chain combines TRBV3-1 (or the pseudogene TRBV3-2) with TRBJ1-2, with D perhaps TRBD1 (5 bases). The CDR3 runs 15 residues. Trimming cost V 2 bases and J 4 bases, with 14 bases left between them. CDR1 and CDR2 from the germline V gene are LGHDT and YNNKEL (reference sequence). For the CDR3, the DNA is TGTGCCAGCAGCCAAAGCCCAGGGAGGGGCTATGGCTACACCTTC. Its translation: CASSQSPGRGYGYTF.

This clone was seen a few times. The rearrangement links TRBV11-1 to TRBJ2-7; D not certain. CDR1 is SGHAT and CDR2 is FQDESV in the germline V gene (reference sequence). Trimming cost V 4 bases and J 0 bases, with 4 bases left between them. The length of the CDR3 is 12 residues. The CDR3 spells CASSSNSYEQYF. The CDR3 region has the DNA TGTGCCAGCAGCTCCAACTCCTACGAGCAGTACTTC.

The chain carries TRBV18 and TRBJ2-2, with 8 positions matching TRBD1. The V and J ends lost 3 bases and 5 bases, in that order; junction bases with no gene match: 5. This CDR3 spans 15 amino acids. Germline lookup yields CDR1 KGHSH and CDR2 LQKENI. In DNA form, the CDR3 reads TGTGCCAGCTCACCCAACAACAGGGGGACCGGGGAGCTGTTTTTT. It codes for CASSPNNRGTGELFF.

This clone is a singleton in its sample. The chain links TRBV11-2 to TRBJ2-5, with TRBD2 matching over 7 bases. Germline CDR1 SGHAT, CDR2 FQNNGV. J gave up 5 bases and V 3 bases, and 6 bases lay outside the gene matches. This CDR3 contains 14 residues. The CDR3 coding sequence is TGTGCCAGCAGCTTCCCCAGCGGGGTGGAGACCCAGTACTTC. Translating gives CASSFPSGVETQYF.

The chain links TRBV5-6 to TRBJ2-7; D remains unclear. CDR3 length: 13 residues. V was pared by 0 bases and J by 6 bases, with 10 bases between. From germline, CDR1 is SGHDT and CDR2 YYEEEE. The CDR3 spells CASSLDATSEQYF. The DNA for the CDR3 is TGTGCCAGCAGCTTGGATGCCACCAGCGAGCAGTACTTC.

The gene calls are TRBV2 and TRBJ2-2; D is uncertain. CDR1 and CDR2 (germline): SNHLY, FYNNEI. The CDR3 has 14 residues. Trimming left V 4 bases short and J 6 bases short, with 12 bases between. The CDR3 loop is CASSGANLSGELFF. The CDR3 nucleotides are TGTGCCAGCAGTGGGGCCAATTTGTCCGGGGAGCTGTTTTTT.

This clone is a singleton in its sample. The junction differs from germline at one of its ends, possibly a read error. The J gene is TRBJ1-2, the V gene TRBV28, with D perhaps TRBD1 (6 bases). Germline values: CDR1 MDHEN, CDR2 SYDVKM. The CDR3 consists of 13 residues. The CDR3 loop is CASSTGQSRLINF. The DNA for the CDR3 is TGTGCCAGCAGTACAGGACAGTCCCGGCTCATTAACTTC.

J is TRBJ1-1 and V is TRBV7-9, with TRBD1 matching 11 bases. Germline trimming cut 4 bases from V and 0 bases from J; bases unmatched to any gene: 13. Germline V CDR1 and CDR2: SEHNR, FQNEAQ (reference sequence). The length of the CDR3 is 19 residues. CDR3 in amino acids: CASSSRTGGFSDMNTEAFF. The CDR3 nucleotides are TGTGCCAGCAGCTCCCGGACAGGGGGCTTTAGTGATATGAACACTGAAGCTTTCTTT.

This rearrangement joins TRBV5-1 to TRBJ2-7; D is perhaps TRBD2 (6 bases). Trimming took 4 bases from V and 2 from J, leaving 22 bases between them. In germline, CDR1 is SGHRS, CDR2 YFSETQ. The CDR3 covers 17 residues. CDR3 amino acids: CASSPLQRASGTYEQYF. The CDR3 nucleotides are TGCGCCAGCAGCCCTCTGCAGCGGGCAAGTGGGACCTACGAGCAGTACTTC.

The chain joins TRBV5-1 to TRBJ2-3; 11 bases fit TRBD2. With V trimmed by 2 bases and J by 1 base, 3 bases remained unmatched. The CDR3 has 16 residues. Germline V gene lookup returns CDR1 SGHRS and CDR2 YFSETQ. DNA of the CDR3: TGCGCCAGCAGCTTTACTAGCGGGAGCGGCACAGATACGCAGTATTTT. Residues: CASSFTSGSGTDTQYF.

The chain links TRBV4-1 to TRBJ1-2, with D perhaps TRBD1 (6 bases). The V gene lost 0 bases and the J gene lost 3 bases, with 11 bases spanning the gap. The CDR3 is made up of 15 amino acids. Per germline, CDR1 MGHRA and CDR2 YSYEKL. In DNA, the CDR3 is TGCGCCAGCAGCCAAGATCCAGGGGCTCACTATGGCTACACCTTC. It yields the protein CASSQDPGAHYGYTF.

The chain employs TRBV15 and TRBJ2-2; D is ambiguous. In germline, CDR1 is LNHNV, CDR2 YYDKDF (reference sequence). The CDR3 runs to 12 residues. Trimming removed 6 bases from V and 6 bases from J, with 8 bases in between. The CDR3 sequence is CATSRSSGELFF. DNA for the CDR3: TGTGCCACCAGTCGGTCCTCCGGGGAGCTGTTTTTT.

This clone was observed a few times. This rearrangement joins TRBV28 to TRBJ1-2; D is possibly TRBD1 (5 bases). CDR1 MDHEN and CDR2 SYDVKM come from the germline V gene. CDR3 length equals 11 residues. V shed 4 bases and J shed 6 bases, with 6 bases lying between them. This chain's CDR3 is CASSSGDGYTF. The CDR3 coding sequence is TGTGCCAGCAGTTCGGGGGATGGCTACACCTTC.

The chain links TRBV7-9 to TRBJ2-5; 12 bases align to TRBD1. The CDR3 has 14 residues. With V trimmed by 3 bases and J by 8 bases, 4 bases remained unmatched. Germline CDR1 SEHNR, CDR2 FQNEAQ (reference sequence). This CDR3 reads CASSLGDRGQTQYF. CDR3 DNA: TGTGCCAGCAGCTTGGGGGACAGGGGGCAAACCCAGTACTTC.

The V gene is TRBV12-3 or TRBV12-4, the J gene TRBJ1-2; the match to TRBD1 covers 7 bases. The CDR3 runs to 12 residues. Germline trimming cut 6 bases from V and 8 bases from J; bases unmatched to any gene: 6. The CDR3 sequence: CASSQGQRGYTF. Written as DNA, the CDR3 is TGTGCCAGCAGCCAGGGACAGAGAGGCTACACCTTC.

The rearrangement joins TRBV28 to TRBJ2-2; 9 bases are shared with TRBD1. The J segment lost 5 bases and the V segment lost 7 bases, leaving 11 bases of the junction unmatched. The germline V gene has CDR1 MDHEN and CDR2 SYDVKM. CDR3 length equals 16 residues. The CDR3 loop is CASTLPDRGGTGELFF. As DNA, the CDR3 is TGTGCCAGCACGTTACCGGACAGGGGTGGAACCGGGGAGCTGTTTTTT.